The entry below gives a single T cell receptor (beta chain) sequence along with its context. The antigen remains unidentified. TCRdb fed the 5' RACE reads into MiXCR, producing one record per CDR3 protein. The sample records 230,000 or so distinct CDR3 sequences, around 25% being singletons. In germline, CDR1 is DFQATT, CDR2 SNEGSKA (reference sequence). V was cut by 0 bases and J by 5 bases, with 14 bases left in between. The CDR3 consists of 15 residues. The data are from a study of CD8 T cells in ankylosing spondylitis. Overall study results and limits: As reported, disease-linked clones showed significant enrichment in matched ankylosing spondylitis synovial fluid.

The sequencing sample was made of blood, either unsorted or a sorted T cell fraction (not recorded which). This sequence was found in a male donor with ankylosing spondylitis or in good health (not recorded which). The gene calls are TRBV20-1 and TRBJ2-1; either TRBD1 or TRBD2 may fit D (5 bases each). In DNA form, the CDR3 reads TGCAGTGCTAGAGATCTGGGTGGGACGGACAATGAGCAGTTCTTC. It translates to CSARDLGGTDNEQFF.